This entry lists 23 T cell receptor beta chains sequenced from one sample in a study of blood T cell repertoires in COVID-19. TCRdb's copy holds only in-frame clones and misses some; the assay was immunoSEQ multiplex PCR. Of some 47,000 clones listed, approximately 89% are singletons. The sample comprised peripheral blood. Source of these receptors: a man in his sixties with active COVID-19.

The genes are TRBV2 and TRBJ1-5; D unresolved. V was cut by 3 bases and J by 2 bases, with 11 bases left in between. The CDR3 has 15 amino acids. CDR1 and CDR2 (germline): SNHLY, FYNNEI. The DNA of the CDR3 is TGTGCCAGCAGTGACCAAACCGGGGGCAATCAGCCCCAGCATTTT. This gives the protein CASSDQTGGNQPQHF. The full variable domain, with the rest looked up from reference TRBV2 and TRBJ1-5, is EPEVTQTPSHQVTQMGQEVILRCVPISNHLYFYWYRQILGQKVEFLVSFYNNEISEKSEIFDDQFSVERPDGSNFTLKIRSTKLEDSAMYFCASSDQTGGNQPQHFGDGTRLSIL.

The chain uses TRBV10-3 and TRBJ1-1; 7 nucleotides match TRBD1. The CDR3 is 14 amino acids. V lost 4 bases and J lost 2; bases outside the gene matches: 4. Germline V gives CDR1 ENHRY, CDR2 SYGVKD. The DNA for the CDR3 is TGTGCCATCAGTGGGGACAGTTATAACACTGAAGCTTTCTTT. It translates to CAISGDSYNTEAFF.

The V call is TRBV28, the J call TRBJ1-5, with 10 bases lining up with TRBD1. The CDR3 is 16 residues long. V dropped 5 bases and J dropped 4; count of bases not matched to a gene: 8. Germline CDR1 and CDR2: MDHEN and SYDVKM. CDR3 nucleotides: TGTGCCAGCAGTCCATCCGGGACAGGGGCTAATCAGCCCCAGCATTTT. It yields the protein CASSPSGTGANQPQHF.

The V and J genes are TRBV6-4 and TRBJ1-1, with 9 bases fitting TRBD1. Germline V gives CDR1 MRHNA, CDR2 SNTAGT. The CDR3 runs to 14 residues. J was trimmed by 4 bases and V by 0 bases; bases with no gene match: 0. The CDR3 DNA reads as TGTGCCAGCAGTGACTCGACAGGGGGCACTGAAGCTTTCTTT. Its protein product is CASSDSTGGTEAFF.

The chain carries TRBV6-1 and TRBJ2-7; a possible D gene is TRBD2 (5 bases). The CDR3 extends over 15 amino acids. Germline CDR1 MNHNS, CDR2 SASEGT. V dropped 2 bases and J dropped 2 bases, with 13 bases sitting between them. This CDR3 is CASSEPARRTYEQYF. The DNA of the CDR3 is TGTGCCAGCAGTGAACCGGCCAGGAGGACCTACGAGCAGTACTTC.

The genes are TRBV27 and TRBJ2-1, with 13 bases lining up with TRBD2. The CDR3 runs to 14 residues. Germline V gives CDR1 MNHEY, CDR2 SMNVEV (reference sequence). With V trimmed by 6 bases and J by 7 bases, 3 bases remained unmatched. The CDR3 DNA follows: TGTGCCAGCAGAGGACTAGCGGGAGTAAATGAGCAGTTCTTC. Protein product: CASRGLAGVNEQFF.

This sequence joins TRBV13 and TRBJ1-6, with D uncertain. Trimming took off 5 bases at V and 7 bases at J, with 9 bases between the two ends. Germline values: CDR1 PRHDT, CDR2 FYEKMQ (reference sequence). The CDR3 totals 13 residues. In DNA form, the CDR3 reads TGTGCCAGCAGCCCGGACTTCAATTCACCCCTCCACTTT. As protein: CASSPDFNSPLHF.

The rearrangement uses TRBV19 and TRBJ2-5; 9 bases align to TRBD1. This CDR3 has 15 residues. Germline CDR1 reads LNHDA; CDR2 reads SQIVND (reference sequence). The V gene end was trimmed by 6 bases and the J gene end by 5 bases; junction bases not matched to a gene: 10. The DNA of the CDR3 is TGTGCCAGTAGCGAGGGGGGGACAGGGACCGAGACCCAGTACTTC. This translates into CASSEGGTGTETQYF. The entire variable domain, with the rest obtained from reference TRBV19 and TRBJ2-5, is as follows: DGGITQSPKYLFRKEGQNVTLSCEQNLNHDAMYWYRQDPGQGLRLIYYSQIVNDFQKGDIAEGYSVSREKKESFPLTVTSAQKNPTAFYLCASSEGGTGTETQYFGPGTRLLVL.

The CDR3 here is CASSQDPRQPQHF. The DNA of the CDR3 is TGTGCCAGCAGCCAAGATCCCCGGCAGCCCCAGCATTTT. The chain employs TRBV4-2 and TRBJ1-5; D is undetermined. Trimming cost V 0 bases and J 7 bases, with 7 bases left between them. Per the germline V gene, CDR1 is LGHNA and CDR2 is YNFKEQ. The CDR3 has 13 amino acids.

This rearrangement joins TRBV28 to TRBJ1-1; the D is unclear. V gave up 3 bases and J gave up 4 bases, with 12 bases separating them. The CDR3 is made up of 14 amino acids. From germline, CDR1 is MDHEN and CDR2 SYDVKM. The CDR3 DNA reads TGTGCCAGCAGTTTCTTCGGGGTAGGCACTGAAGCTTTCTTT. Encoded protein: CASSFFGVGTEAFF.

The chain combines TRBV6-2 or TRBV6-3 with TRBJ2-7; D remains unclear. The CDR3 has 17 residues. V lost 0 bases to trimming and J lost 4 bases, with 19 bases between them. CDR1 is MNHEY, CDR2 SVGEGT, per germline. This CDR3 is CASSYSIVLSSLYEQYF. The CDR3 DNA is TGTGCCAGCAGTTACTCGATTGTATTATCGAGCCTTTACGAGCAGTACTTC.

J is TRBJ2-5 and V is TRBV7-2; possible D gene TRBD1, 5 bases. Trimming left V 3 bases short and J 0 bases short, with 11 bases between. Germline assignment: CDR1 SGHTA and CDR2 FQGNSA. The CDR3 covers 15 residues. The CDR3 is CASSFHRSYQETQYF. The CDR3 DNA sequence: TGTGCCAGCAGCTTTCACAGGTCTTACCAAGAGACCCAGTACTTC.

The V and J genes are TRBV9 and TRBJ1-1, with a weak D call TRBD1 (5 bases). The CDR3 is 13 residues long. CDR1 and CDR2 from the germline V gene are SGDLS and YYNGEE. Trimming removed 3 bases from V and 4 bases from J, with 10 bases in between. This CDR3 is CASSGQSTTEAFF. In nucleotides, the CDR3 is TGTGCCAGCAGCGGACAGTCCACCACTGAAGCTTTCTTT.

The V call is TRBV2, the J call TRBJ2-5; possible D gene TRBD1, 6 bases. V lost 7 bases and J lost 2, with 14 bases in between. Germline-derived CDR1 and CDR2 are SNHLY and FYNNEI. The CDR3 extends over 14 amino acids. CDR3 protein: CASNQGGQQETQYF. CDR3 nucleotides: TGTGCCAGCAACCAAGGGGGACAACAAGAGACCCAGTACTTC.

The chain employs TRBV23-1 and TRBJ2-7; a weak D match, TRBD2 (6 bases). TRBV23-1 is annotated as an ORF whose role is uncertain. The CDR3 is 18 residues long. The V end was cut by 3 bases, the J end by 3 bases, with 24 bases between. The chain's CDR3 is CASSQAAKAGGLNYEQYF. In nucleotides, the CDR3 is TGCGCCAGCAGTCAGGCAGCGAAAGCGGGCGGACTTAACTACGAGCAGTACTTC.

This chain links TRBV11-1 with TRBJ2-5; TRBD2 agrees at 10 bases. The germline gives CDR1 SGHAT, CDR2 FQDESV (reference sequence). The junction had 8 bases not matched to a gene; V was cut back by 3 bases and J by 4 bases. The CDR3 runs to 16 residues. CDR3 DNA: TGTGCCAGCAGCTTCGATACTAGCGGGACTGCAGAGACCCAGTACTTC. This encodes CASSFDTSGTAETQYF. Complete variable domain (other parts from reference TRBV11-1 and TRBJ2-5): EAEVAQSPRYKITEKSQAVAFWCDPISGHATLYWYRQILGQGPELLVQFQDESVVDDSQLPKDRFSAERLKGVDSTLKIQPAELGDSAMYLCASSFDTSGTAETQYFGPGTRLLVL.

This clone was recorded once. CDR3 protein: CASRTDYPPYEQYF. As DNA, the CDR3 is TGTGCCAGCAGAACGGACTACCCTCCCTACGAGCAGTACTTC. The chain is built from TRBV27 and TRBJ2-7; D is perhaps TRBD2 (6 bases). V lost 6 bases, J lost 2 bases, and 14 bases lay in between. The CDR3 has 14 residues. Germline V gene lookup returns CDR1 MNHEY and CDR2 SMNVEV (reference sequence).

This sequence joins TRBV14 and TRBJ2-2, with 10 bases fitting TRBD2. This CDR3 has 18 amino acids. V gave up 4 bases and J gave up 2 bases; unmatched junction bases: 10. Germline V lookup: CDR1 SGHDN, CDR2 FVKESK. The CDR3 region has the DNA TGTGCCAGCAGCCTGATATTGCGGACTAGCGGAAACACCGGGGAGCTGTTTTTT. It translates to CASSLILRTSGNTGELFF.

For this clone: Relative to the germline gene, one junction end is altered; a read error may explain this. This rearrangement joins TRBV5-4 to TRBJ2-3; the match to TRBD2 covers 9 bases. In germline, CDR1 is SGHNT, CDR2 YYREEE (reference sequence). The CDR3 spans 13 residues. The CDR3 sequence is CASTGTSKDTQYF. The CDR3 DNA sequence: TGTGCCAGCACCGGGACTAGCAAAGATACGCAGTATTTT.

V usage is TRBV6-5 and J usage is TRBJ2-7; D is perhaps TRBD2 (5 bases). Germline V gene sequence: CDR1 MNHEY, CDR2 SVGAGI. The CDR3 is 11 amino acids. Between the trimmed V and J ends, which lost 6 bases and 3 bases, there was a span of 6 bases. The CDR3 sequence is CASSEGYEQYF. For the CDR3, the DNA is TGTGCCAGCAGCGAGGGCTACGAGCAGTACTTC.

The chain has TRBV15 and TRBJ1-4, with D perhaps TRBD1 (6 bases). Trimming removed 2 bases from V and 7 bases from J, with 11 bases in between. CDR3 length: 14 amino acids. Germline V gene data show CDR1 as LNHNV and CDR2 as YYDKDF (reference sequence). This chain's CDR3 is CATSRLQGSEKLFF. For the CDR3, the DNA is TGTGCCACCAGCAGACTGCAGGGGAGTGAAAAACTGTTTTTT.

This chain connects TRBV7-9 to TRBJ2-5, with 8 bases aligning to TRBD1. Germline-derived CDR1 and CDR2 are SEHNR and FQNEAQ (reference sequence). This CDR3 comprises 14 residues. V lost 3 bases to trimming and J lost 7 bases; unmatched junction nucleotides: 7. CDR3 in amino acids: CASSFQGAVGTQYF. The CDR3 coding sequence is TGTGCCAGCAGCTTTCAGGGGGCGGTAGGGACCCAGTACTTC. Combining the CDR3 with reference TRBV7-9 and TRBJ2-5 gives the whole variable domain DTGVSQNPRHKITKRGQNVTFRCDPISEHNRLYWYRQTLGQGPEFLTYFQNEAQLEKSRLLSDRFSAERPKGSFSTLEIQRTEQGDSAMYLCASSFQGAVGTQYFGPGTRLLVL.

In its sample, this clone was seen once. The chain joins TRBV30 to TRBJ2-2, with TRBD1 matching 10 bases. V was clipped by 1 base and J by 3 bases; unmatched bases: 2. The CDR3 sequence is 15 residues long. The germline V gene has CDR1 GTSNPN and CDR2 SVGIG (reference sequence). The CDR3 DNA reads TGTGCCTGGAGTGAGGGACAGGGGTACACCGGGGAGCTGTTTTTT. Amino acid sequence: CAWSEGQGYTGELFF. Supplemented by reference TRBV30 and TRBJ2-2, the full variable domain reads SQTIHQWPATLVQPVGSPLSLECTVEGTSNPNLYWYRQAAGRGLQLLFYSVGIGQISSEVPQNLSASRPQDRQFILSSKKLLLSDSGFYLCAWSEGQGYTGELFFGEGSRLTVL.